This is a list of T cell receptor beta chains from one sample in a study of T cell responses to AZD1222 COVID-19 vaccine. The table came from immunoSEQ multiplex PCR; TCRdb's copy has only in-frame clones and leaves some out. The data hold more than 100,000 clones, with 70% to 85% observed a single time. The source was peripheral blood, collected on day 0 of AZD1222 vaccination. The receptors come from an adult in good health. Each CDR3 is given with its conserved first and last residue. D genes are given only for firm matches. Some rows have no size entry. The others give once, few or many, or a class for an expanded clone.

>few|-|TRBJ1-2|TRBV6-4
TGTGCCAGCAGTGATACGGGGGAGGCGTCTTATGGCTACACCTTC
CASSDTGEASYGYTF
>-|-|TRBJ1-2|TRBV28
TGTGCCAGCAGTTTTATCGACGCGAGCTATGGCTACACCTTC
CASSFIDASYGYTF
>-|TRBD1|TRBJ1-1|TRBV27
TGTGCCAGCAAAATGACCGGGACAGCAATGAACACTGAAGCTTTCTTT
CASKMTGTAMNTEAFF
>-|-|TRBJ1-3|TRBV19
TGTGCCAGCCAACGCGGGACCTTGAGCTCTGGAAACACCATATATTTT
CASQRGTLSSGNTIYF
>-|TRBD1|TRBJ1-5|TRBV5-8
TGTGCCAGCAGCTCGACAGGGGGCTGGGGTCAGCCCCAGCATTTT
CASSSTGGWGQPQHF
>-|-|TRBJ2-1|TRBV11-2
TGTGCCAGCAGCTTACAGGGACGGGGGACATACAATGAGCAGTTCTTC
CASSLQGRGTYNEQFF
>-|-|TRBJ1-1|TRBV7-6
TGTGCCAGCAGCTTACAGGGCGGTGAAGCTTTCTTT
CASSLQGGEAFF
>-|TRBD1|TRBJ1-5|TRBV5-1
TGCGCCAGCAGCCTACAGGGGGGTCAGCCCCAGCATTTT
CASSLQGGQPQHF
>many|-|TRBJ1-2|TRBV7-9
TGTGCCAGCAGCCCACTTGGACAGCCCTATGGCTACACCTTC
CASSPLGQPYGYTF
>-|-|TRBJ1-1|TRBV30
TGTGCCTGGGGGGGCGACTCCCACGTCGGAGCTTTCTTT
CAWGGDSHVGAFF
>-|TRBD1|TRBJ1-1|TRBV2
TGTGCCAGAGGGACAGGGGGTACTGAAGCTTTCTTT
CARGTGGTEAFF
>-|TRBD1|TRBJ1-3|TRBV27
TGTGCCAATACAGGGGCGGACACCATATATTTT
CANTGADTIYF
>-|TRBD1|TRBJ2-5|TRBV13
TGTGCCAGCAGCTTAGGCCGGGACAGGGAGGAGACCCAGTACTTC
CASSLGRDREETQYF
>once|TRBD1|TRBJ2-5|TRBV11-2
TGTGCCAGCAGCTCCCCCCGGGACAGTCGCCGTTTGCAGACCCAGTACTTC
CASSSPRDSRRLQTQYF
>once|-|TRBJ1-4|TRBV2
TGTGCCAGCAGTGACGACGTGGCACTTGAAAAACTGTTTTTT
CASSDDVALEKLFF
>-|TRBD1|TRBJ1-3|TRBV18
TGTGCCAGCTCACCATTGGGGACAGGGGGCTCTGGAAACACCATATATTTT
CASSPLGTGGSGNTIYF
>-|-|TRBJ2-7|TRBV11-2
TGTGCCAGCAGCTCAACCCGGGTTCTCGAGCAGTACTTC
CASSSTRVLEQYF
>-|-|TRBJ1-2|TRBV19
TGTGCCAGTAGTTCCCCGTCCGGGGCGCCCGACTATGGCTACACCTTC
CASSSPSGAPDYGYTF
>once|-|TRBJ1-2|TRBV27
TGTGCCAGCAGTAAAAAGTGGGACAACTTACGGTCTAACTATGGCTACACCTTC
CASSKKWDNLRSNYGYTF
>-|-|TRBJ1-2|TRBV5-6
TGTGCCAGCAGCTTGGTGGTGGCAGGGTTCTATGGCTACACCTTC
CASSLVVAGFYGYTF
>-|-|TRBJ2-1|TRBV2
TGTGCCAGCAAGGAGGGGAACAATGAGCAGTTCTTC
CASKEGNNEQFF
>-|-|TRBJ1-1|TRBV2
TGTGCCAGCTCGGGACTTGAAGCTTTCTTT
CASSGLEAFF
>-|TRBD2|TRBJ2-1|TRBV2
TGTGCCAGCAGTACCACCGCGGGGGTATGGGAGCAGTTCTTC
CASSTTAGVWEQFF
>-|-|TRBJ1-5|TRBV28
TGTGCCAGCAGTTTGAATGGTTGGCAGCCCCAGCATTTT
CASSLNGWQPQHF
>-|-|TRBJ1-2|TRBV19
TGTGCCAGTAAAATGGGGCCAGGGGACTATGGCTACACCTTC
CASKMGPGDYGYTF
>-|TRBD1|TRBJ1-2|TRBV6-5
TGTGCCAGCAGAGCGACAGGGGTTGGTAACTATGGCTACACCTTC
CASRATGVGNYGYTF
>-|TRBD1|TRBJ1-1|TRBV29-1
TGCAGCGCCGGGACAGGGGCGGGGGGAAACACTGAAGCTTTCTTT
CSAGTGAGGNTEAFF
>-|-|TRBJ1-2|TRBV24-1
TGTGCCACCAGTGATTTGCGGCCGGGGTCGGGCTATGGCTACACCTTC
CATSDLRPGSGYGYTF
>many|TRBD1|TRBJ1-2|TRBV5-4
TGTGCCAGCAGCCCGGGACAGGGTGGCTACACCTTC
CASSPGQGGYTF
>-|-|TRBJ2-7|TRBV27
TGTGCCAGCAGCCCCACCTCCGAAGCCGAGCAGTACTTC
CASSPTSEAEQYF
>-|TRBD1|TRBJ1-2|TRBV12-3/TRBV12-4
TGTGCCAGCAGTCCAGGGGGTGCCTATGGCTACACCTTC
CASSPGGAYGYTF
>-|-|TRBJ2-2|TRBV7-9
TGTGCCAGCAGCTTCGCGACAGGCCTCATCGGGGAGCTGTTTTTT
CASSFATGLIGELFF
>-|TRBD1|TRBJ1-2|TRBV28
TGTGCCAGCAGTCCCACTGGGAGAGGGGGCCATTGGGACTATGGCTACACCTTC
CASSPTGRGGHWDYGYTF
>-|-|TRBJ2-7|TRBV2
TGTGCCAGCTCGTCTTCCAAGGGCTCCGGGGGCGAGCAGTACTTC
CASSSSKGSGGEQYF
>-|TRBD1|TRBJ1-2|TRBV5-1
TGCGCCAGCAGCTCGGATATACAGGGGGGTGGCTACACCTTC
CASSSDIQGGGYTF
>many|-|TRBJ1-3|TRBV9
TGTGCCAGCAGCGTAGGACTGAGCTCTGGAAACACCATATATTTT
CASSVGLSSGNTIYF
>once|TRBD1|TRBJ2-3|TRBV19
TGTGCCAGTAGTAGGAAACGACAGGGGCACCCAGATACGCAGTATTTT
CASSRKRQGHPDTQYF
>once|-|TRBJ1-5|TRBV27
TGTGCCAGCAGCGGGACATTTAGCAATCAGCCCCAGCATTTT
CASSGTFSNQPQHF
>-|-|TRBJ1-6|TRBV6-5
TGTGCCAGCACCGGGGTATCCTATAATTCACCCCTCCACTTT
CASTGVSYNSPLHF
>-|-|TRBJ1-4|TRBV28
TGTGCCAGCAGTTCTCCCCAGGGCGAAAAACTGTTTTTT
CASSSPQGEKLFF
>few|-|TRBJ1-4|TRBV5-5
TGTGCCAGCAGCCGCCGGGGCGCGATTGAGGAAAAACTGTTTTTT
CASSRRGAIEEKLFF
>-|TRBD2|TRBJ2-3|TRBV5-1
TGCGCCAGCAGCTTGGCTCCGACTAGCGGCACAGATACGCAGTATTTT
CASSLAPTSGTDTQYF
>-|-|TRBJ1-2|TRBV3-1/TRBV3-2
TGTGCCAGCAGCCCCAGGGATAGTATTTGGTATGGCTACACCTTC
CASSPRDSIWYGYTF
>few|-|TRBJ2-1|TRBV5-6
TGTGCCAGCAGCTTGGAGGTGTCCGACAATGAGCAGTTCTTC
CASSLEVSDNEQFF
>-|TRBD2|TRBJ2-7|TRBV28
TGTGCCAGCAGTCGCTTTGGACTAGCGCGTTCCTACGAGCAGTACTTC
CASSRFGLARSYEQYF
>-|-|TRBJ1-5|TRBV11-3
TGTGCCAGCAGCTTAGTACCATCGGGGCCCCAGCATTTT
CASSLVPSGPQHF
>-|-|TRBJ1-2|TRBV5-6
TGTGCCAGCAGCGTTCGCTTGGACAGAAACTATGGCTACACCTTC
CASSVRLDRNYGYTF
>-|-|TRBJ2-7|TRBV4-2
TGTGCCAGCAGCCAAGAGAAGGGCAGTTCCTACGAGCAGTACTTC
CASSQEKGSSYEQYF
>once|TRBD2|TRBJ2-1|TRBV18
TGTGCCAGCTCACCGTCTAGCGGGGCCGTGTACAATGAGCAGTTCTTC
CASSPSSGAVYNEQFF
>-|-|TRBJ2-1|TRBV2
TGTGCCAGCAGAACCCCCCTTGGACTTATAAACAATGAGCAGTTCTTC
CASRTPLGLINNEQFF
>-|-|TRBJ1-6|TRBV30
TGTGCCTGGAGTGGGGGACGAGGGGATTCACCCCTCCACTTT
CAWSGGRGDSPLHF
>-|-|TRBJ2-5|TRBV18
TGTGCCAGCTCACCCGACCTGGGAGAGACCCAGTACTTC
CASSPDLGETQYF